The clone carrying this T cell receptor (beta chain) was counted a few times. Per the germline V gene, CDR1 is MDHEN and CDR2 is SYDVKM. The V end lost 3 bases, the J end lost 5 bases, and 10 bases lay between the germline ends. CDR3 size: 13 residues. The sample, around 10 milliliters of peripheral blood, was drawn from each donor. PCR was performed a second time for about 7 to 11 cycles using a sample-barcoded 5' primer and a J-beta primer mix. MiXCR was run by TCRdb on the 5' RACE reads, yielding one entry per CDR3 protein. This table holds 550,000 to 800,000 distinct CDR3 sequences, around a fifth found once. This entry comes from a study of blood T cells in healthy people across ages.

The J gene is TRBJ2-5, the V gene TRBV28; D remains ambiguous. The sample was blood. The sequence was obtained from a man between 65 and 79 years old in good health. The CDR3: CASSFLHEETQYF. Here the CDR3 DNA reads TGTGCCAGCAGTTTTCTACATGAGGAGACCCAGTACTTC.